A selection of T cell receptor beta chains follows, all from one sample in a study of T-cell reconstitution after alpha-beta-depleted transplantation in children. Via MiXCR, TCRdb re-called the PCR reads, giving one row per CDR3 protein. The sample lists more than 400,000 distinct CDR3 sequences; 10% to 12% were seen once. Material: PBMCs, mostly from graft donor cells, obtained 180 days after TCRalphabeta/CD19-depleted stem cell transplant. The receptors shown here come from a female patient aged 2-9 years who had a stem cell transplant for aplastic anemia, so the T cells may come from the graft donor. The CDR3 runs from the conserved cysteine through the conserved F or W. The D gene is left open where the match is weak. Part of the rows lack a size; the others show once, few, many or a class for expanded clones.

D gene,V gene,clone size,J gene,CDR3 protein,CDR3 DNA
NA,TRBV4-3,NA,TRBJ2-1,CASSQDGGTRPKNEQFF,TGCGCCAGCAGCCAAGATGGGGGCACTAGACCTAAAAATGAGCAGTTCTTC
NA,TRBV7-8,NA,TRBJ2-5,CASSIFWDSWDQYF,TGTGCCAGCAGCATTTTTTGGGACTCTTGGGACCAGTACTTC
TRBD2,TRBV18,NA,TRBJ2-1,CASSPQLAGVPLYNEQFF,TGTGCCAGCTCACCACAACTAGCGGGAGTTCCCCTCTACAATGAGCAGTTCTTC
NA,TRBV12-3/TRBV12-4,NA,TRBJ2-7,CASTTRSREQYF,TGTGCCAGCACTACCCGCTCACGCGAGCAGTACTTC
TRBD2,TRBV5-1,NA,TRBJ2-2,CASSSGTSSTGELFF,TGCGCCAGCAGCTCCGGGACTAGCTCGACCGGGGAGCTGTTTTTT
NA,TRBV28,NA,TRBJ1-5,CASTTPAARPQHF,TGTGCCAGCACTACCCCGGCGGCACGGCCCCAGCATTTT
NA,TRBV11-2,few,TRBJ2-3,CASSLDVISPSTDTQYF,TGTGCCAGCAGCTTAGATGTAATTAGCCCTAGCACAGATACGCAGTATTTT
NA,TRBV7-9,few,TRBJ1-4,CASSPGVWSNEKLFF,TGTGCCAGCAGCCCGGGGGTGTGGTCTAATGAAAAACTGTTTTTT
TRBD1,TRBV7-9,few,TRBJ2-1,CASSVGGQGFYNEQFF,TGTGCCAGCAGCGTTGGGGGACAGGGGTTTTACAATGAGCAGTTCTTC
TRBD1,TRBV27,few,TRBJ1-1,CASSLKQGRLNTEAFF,TGTGCCAGCAGCCTCAAACAGGGGCGTTTGAACACTGAAGCTTTCTTT
NA,TRBV10-3,few,TRBJ2-5,CAISESVVLGGPPMTQYF,TGTGCCATCAGTGAGTCTGTAGTCTTGGGGGGACCACCGATGACCCAGTACTTC
TRBD2,TRBV20-1,many,TRBJ2-7,CSARELAGVSYEQYF,TGCAGTGCTAGAGAGCTAGCGGGAGTGTCCTACGAGCAGTACTTC
TRBD1,TRBV6-5,few,TRBJ1-5,CASSYSQGRNQPQHF,TGTGCCAGCAGTTACTCACAGGGGCGCAATCAGCCCCAGCATTTT
TRBD1,TRBV28,NA,TRBJ1-3,CASSFSLVGGTGSLNTIYF,TGTGCCAGCAGTTTTTCCCTAGTCGGCGGGACAGGGTCTCTGAACACCATATATTTT
NA,TRBV12-3/TRBV12-4,NA,TRBJ2-5,CASSLGRTEQETQYF,TGTGCCAGCAGTTTAGGAAGGACAGAGCAAGAGACCCAGTACTTC
NA,TRBV7-8,few,TRBJ1-3,CASSLFRPGAISSGNTIYF,TGTGCCAGCAGCTTATTTCGTCCGGGAGCTATTTCCTCTGGAAACACCATATATTTT
TRBD2,TRBV30,few,TRBJ2-3,CAWSAPGLAYLADTQYF,TGTGCCTGGAGTGCACCGGGACTAGCTTACCTAGCGGATACGCAGTATTTT
TRBD2,TRBV12-3/TRBV12-4,few,TRBJ2-1,CASSLTLIAGAPNEQFF,TGTGCCAGCAGTCTAACCCTTATAGCGGGGGCCCCCAATGAGCAGTTCTTC
NA,TRBV12-3/TRBV12-4,many,TRBJ2-4,CASSFGTRNIQYF,TGTGCCAGCAGTTTTGGGACTCGTAACATTCAGTACTTC
NA,TRBV5-1,many,TRBJ2-2,CASSQGYTGELFF,TGCGCCAGCAGCCAGGGGTACACCGGGGAGCTGTTTTTT
NA,TRBV2,NA,TRBJ2-5,CASSEATTQETQYF,TGTGCCAGCAGTGAAGCGACTACCCAAGAGACCCAGTACTTC
NA,TRBV28,NA,TRBJ2-7,CASSSHTYEQYF,TGTGCCAGCAGTTCCCACACCTACGAGCAGTACTTC
NA,TRBV29-1,few,TRBJ1-2,CSVEGPSNYGYTF,TGCAGCGTTGAGGGTCCCAGCAACTATGGCTACACCTTC
NA,TRBV10-3,NA,TRBJ2-3,CATSGRPSTDTQYF,TGTGCCACCTCCGGTCGGCCAAGCACAGATACGCAGTATTTT
TRBD2,TRBV6-1,many,TRBJ2-3,CASSPYLGTSGRAGHTQYF,TGTGCCAGCAGTCCATATTTGGGTACTAGCGGGAGGGCCGGACATACGCAGTATTTT
TRBD2,TRBV9,few,TRBJ2-1,CASSVISGGLAVNEQFF,TGTGCCAGCAGCGTAATTTCCGGGGGACTAGCGGTGAATGAGCAGTTCTTC
TRBD2,TRBV9,few,TRBJ2-5,CASSVGTSGRIWQETQYF,TGTGCCAGCAGCGTTGGGACTAGCGGGAGGATCTGGCAAGAGACCCAGTACTTC
TRBD2,TRBV3-1,NA,TRBJ2-1,CASSQETTGGLAGGPQSYNEQFF,TGTGCCAGCAGCCAAGAAACAACCGGGGGACTAGCGGGAGGGCCTCAATCCTACAATGAGCAGTTCTTC
TRBD2,TRBV4-3,few,TRBJ2-1,CASSQDPTPGLAGYNEQFF,TGCGCCAGCAGCCAAGATCCTACCCCGGGACTAGCGGGTTACAATGAGCAGTTCTTC
NA,TRBV7-9,NA,TRBJ2-4,CASSSPGLKNSQYF,TGTGCCAGCAGCTCTCCGGGTCTCAAAAACAGTCAGTACTTC
NA,TRBV7-2,NA,TRBJ1-5,CASSFGGSPQPQHF,TGTGCCAGCAGCTTCGGGGGATCTCCTCAGCCCCAGCATTTT
NA,TRBV21-1,few,TRBJ2-3,CASSPQRTVGSTDTQYF,TGTGCCAGCAGCCCCCAGCGCACAGTGGGGAGCACAGATACGCAGTATTTT
NA,TRBV28,NA,TRBJ2-1,CACLEAGREQFF,TGTGCCTGTTTGGAAGCAGGGCGGGAGCAGTTCTTC
TRBD1,TRBV27,NA,TRBJ2-1,CASSPSDRGAYNEQFF,TGTGCCAGCAGTCCCTCGGACAGGGGGGCCTACAATGAGCAGTTCTTC
TRBD2,TRBV25-1,NA,TRBJ2-1,CASLTSGRPNEQFF,TGTGCCAGCCTCACTAGCGGGAGGCCGAATGAGCAGTTCTTC
NA,TRBV15,many,TRBJ2-1,CATSRDWGDEQFF,TGTGCCACCAGCAGAGATTGGGGAGATGAGCAGTTCTTC
NA,TRBV27,NA,TRBJ2-2,CASSLLRGPFDTGELFF,TGTGCCAGCAGTTTATTAAGGGGCCCATTCGACACCGGGGAGCTGTTTTTT
NA,TRBV18,NA,TRBJ1-5,CASSQGPQLSYQPQHF,TGTGCCAGCTCACAAGGACCGCAGCTTTCCTATCAGCCCCAGCATTTT
TRBD1,TRBV7-2,few,TRBJ2-2,CASSFGTGIYTGELFF,TGTGCCAGCAGCTTTGGGACAGGGATTTACACCGGGGAGCTGTTTTTT
TRBD1,TRBV6-1,few,TRBJ1-5,CASSRNRGGSNQPQHF,TGTGCCAGCAGTAGAAACAGGGGGGGGAGCAATCAGCCCCAGCATTTT
TRBD2,TRBV19,NA,TRBJ2-5,CASSIFSRPSGRQTQYF,TGTGCCAGTAGTATTTTCTCCCGGCCCAGCGGGAGACAGACCCAGTACTTC
NA,TRBV27,few,TRBJ1-2,CASSSRDLYGYTF,TGTGCCAGCAGTTCCCGGGACCTCTATGGCTACACCTTC
NA,TRBV7-2,NA,TRBJ2-2,CASSISLTGYTGELFF,TGTGCCAGCAGCATAAGCCTGACAGGTTACACCGGGGAGCTGTTTTTT
TRBD2,TRBV12-3/TRBV12-4,few,TRBJ2-1,CASSPPGLDNYNEQFF,TGTGCCAGCAGTCCTCCCGGACTAGATAACTACAATGAGCAGTTCTTC
NA,TRBV6-2/TRBV6-3,NA,TRBJ1-2,CASSEIAYGYTF,TGTGCCAGCAGTGAGATCGCCTATGGCTACACCTTC
NA,TRBV10-3,few,TRBJ1-1,CAINSERNTEAFF,TGTGCCATCAACTCGGAAAGGAACACTGAAGCTTTCTTT
NA,TRBV12-3/TRBV12-4,many,TRBJ2-1,CASSLENRRFEQFF,TGTGCCAGCAGTCTAGAAAATCGAAGGTTTGAGCAGTTCTTC
TRBD2,TRBV28,NA,TRBJ2-2,CASSPGKVGTTNTGELFF,TGTGCCAGCAGTCCAGGAAAGGTCGGGACTACCAACACCGGGGAGCTGTTTTTT
TRBD2,TRBV15,NA,TRBJ2-3,CATSRDYGRLSLGTDTQYF,TGTGCCACCAGCAGAGATTACGGGAGGTTGTCCCTTGGCACAGATACGCAGTATTTT
TRBD2,TRBV11-2,once,TRBJ2-1,CASSIVGTSGRGGNEQFF,TGTGCCAGCAGCATCGTCGGGACTAGCGGGAGAGGGGGCAATGAGCAGTTCTTC